This record looks at one T cell receptor beta chain sequence and its context. The target antigen is unknown. The data stem from a study of cytomegalovirus exposure and HLA in healthy donors. Study observations and caveats: Later analysis identified a missense DCLRE1C variant that was linked to TCR beta V- and J-gene trimming. It was reported that the classifier diagnosed cytomegalovirus status with high specificity and sensitivity in both the original and validation cohorts. Available immune exposure information was restricted to CMV serostatus only.

The CDR3 covers 14 residues. Germline assignment: CDR1 MNHEY and CDR2 SMNVEV (reference sequence). Trimming removed 4 bases from V and 2 bases from J; junction bases left unmatched: 2. The PCR had 60 Vbeta and 13 Jbeta primers. TCRdb's copy holds only in-frame clones and misses some; the assay was immunoSEQ multiplex PCR. Of under 200,000 clones in the sample, approximately 78% were seen once. Input material: PBMCs. The sequence was collected from a girl aged 2-10 years in good health and CMV-seropositive. The chain combines TRBV27 with TRBJ2-7, with 10 bases fitting TRBD1. The CDR3 DNA sequence: TGTGCCAGCAGTTCGGACAGGGGGACCTACGAGCAGTACTTC. Translation: CASSSDRGTYEQYF.